One sample yielded the 7 T cell receptor beta chains listed below, sequenced in a study of blood T cell repertoires in COVID-19. TCRdb keeps only in-frame clones here, not all; method: immunoSEQ multiplex PCR. The table includes approximately 170,000 clones, over 75% detected once. The source material was peripheral blood. The receptor set was obtained from an older man who had recovered from COVID-19.

This rearrangement joins TRBV29-1 to TRBJ2-1; D perhaps matches TRBD2 (6 bases). This CDR3 contains 13 residues. Trimming stripped 6 bases from V and 9 bases from J, with 18 bases between. Germline CDR1 reads SQVTM; CDR2 reads ANQGSEA. The CDR3 reads CSVASAPEGEQFF. CDR3 sequence (DNA): TGCAGCGTGGCTAGCGCCCCTGAGGGTGAGCAGTTCTTC.

The CDR3 protein is CALGQDNNEQFF. The CDR3 nucleotides read TGTGCCTTGGGACAGGACAACAATGAGCAGTTCTTC. The chain recombines TRBV6-6 with TRBJ2-1, with TRBD1 matching 8 bases. This CDR3 is 12 amino acids long. The germline CDR1 and CDR2 sequences are MNHNY and SVGAGI (reference sequence). Losses at the gene ends were 11 bases for V and 5 bases for J; bases not matched to a gene: 5.

The V call is TRBV6-5, the J call TRBJ1-3, with 8 bases lining up with TRBD1. V lost 2 bases, J lost 3 bases, and 0 bases stayed unmatched. The CDR3 length is 14 residues. Germline CDR1 is MNHEY and CDR2 is SVGAGI. DNA for the CDR3: TGTGCCAGCAGTTACGGGACAGGTGGAAACACCATATATTTT. Protein sequence: CASSYGTGGNTIYF.

About this clone itself: An end of the junction differs from the germline gene, which may be a read error. This chain's CDR3 is CASSLERGTEAFF. CDR3 sequence (DNA): TGTGCCAGCAGCCTAGAGCGGGGCACTGAAGCTTTCTTT. The gene calls are TRBV11-2 and TRBJ1-1; D unresolved. This CDR3 is 13 amino acids long. The germline V gene has CDR1 SGHAT and CDR2 FQNNGV.

The chain carries TRBV2 and TRBJ2-7; no definite D call. This CDR3 region has 11 residues. V was pared by 8 bases and J by 3 bases, with 8 bases between. The germline V gene encodes CDR1 SNHLY and CDR2 FYNNEI. CDR3 nucleotides: TGTGCCAGCGCGGCGAACTACGAGCAGTACTTC. Translated, it gives CASAANYEQYF.

V usage is TRBV29-1 and J usage is TRBJ1-2; weak D call: TRBD1 (5 bases). Germline assignment: CDR1 SQVTM and CDR2 ANQGSEA. Trimming shortened V by 5 bases and J by 4 bases, and 11 bases separated the two germline ends. This CDR3 is 12 amino acids long. The CDR3 here is CSVSEGFYGYTF. CDR3 DNA sequence: TGCAGCGTTTCGGAGGGGTTCTATGGCTACACCTTC.

The chain has TRBV4-1 and TRBJ2-3, with 7 bases lining up with TRBD2. Germline loops: CDR1 MGHRA, CDR2 YSYEKL. With 7 bases clipped from V and 0 bases from J, the junction kept 7 bases outside the gene matches. The CDR3 contains 15 residues. The CDR3 DNA follows: TGCGCCAGCAACTCTGCGGGAGCTAGCACAGATACGCAGTATTTT. It translates to CASNSAGASTDTQYF.